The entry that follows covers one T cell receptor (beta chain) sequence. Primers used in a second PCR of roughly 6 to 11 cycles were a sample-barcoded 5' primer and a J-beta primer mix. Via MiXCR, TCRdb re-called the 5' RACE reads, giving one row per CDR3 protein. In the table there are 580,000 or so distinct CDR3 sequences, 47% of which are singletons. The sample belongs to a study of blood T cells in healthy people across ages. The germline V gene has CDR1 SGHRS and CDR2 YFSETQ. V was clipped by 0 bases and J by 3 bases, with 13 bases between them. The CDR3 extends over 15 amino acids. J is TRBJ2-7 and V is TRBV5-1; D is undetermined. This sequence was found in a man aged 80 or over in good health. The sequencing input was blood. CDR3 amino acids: CASSLAPTLGYEQYF. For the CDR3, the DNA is TGCGCCAGCAGCTTGGCCCCAACCTTAGGCTACGAGCAGTACTTC.